The 27 T cell receptor beta chains reported below all come from one sample, sequenced in a study of T cell changes during pregnancy in multiple sclerosis. This table comes from immunoSEQ multiplex PCR, and its TCRdb copy is limited to in-frame clones, with some not included. This sample has 100,000 or so clones, with about 93% found just once. The material was peripheral blood, obtained in the first trimester of pregnancy. Receptors originate from a female donor with multiple sclerosis, enrolled in a pregnancy study.

The gene calls are TRBV7-2 and TRBJ1-3; the D is unclear. V lost 0 bases to trimming and J lost 7 bases, with 10 bases between them. The germline V gene encodes CDR1 SGHTA and CDR2 FQGNSA. This CDR3 contains 14 residues. The CDR3 is CASSLAPNGNTIYF. CDR3 coding DNA: TGTGCCAGCAGCTTAGCCCCAAACGGGAACACCATATATTTT.

The rearrangement uses TRBV9 and TRBJ1-4; 7 nucleotides line up with TRBD1. Germline values: CDR1 SGDLS, CDR2 YYNGEE. CDR3 size: 15 residues. V shed 3 bases and J 4 bases; nucleotides not matched to a gene: 6. CDR3: CASSAGTAVNEKLFF. The CDR3 DNA reads as TGTGCCAGCAGCGCGGGGACAGCTGTTAATGAAAAACTGTTTTTT.

V gene TRBV4-1 combines with J gene TRBJ2-3; TRBD2 might be the D (5 bases). V lost 2 bases, J lost 5 bases, and 11 bases lay in between. This CDR3 contains 14 residues. The germline V gene has CDR1 MGHRA and CDR2 YSYEKL. The DNA of the CDR3 is TGCGCCAGCAGCCAAACTAGGTCGGGAGATACGCAGTATTTT. Translating gives CASSQTRSGDTQYF.

In its sample, this clone was seen a few times. The chain has TRBV30 and TRBJ1-4; D unresolved. Germline CDR1 GTSNPN, CDR2 SVGIG (reference sequence). Trimming left V 1 base short and J 0 bases short, with 9 bases between. The CDR3 is made up of 15 amino acids. The CDR3: CAWSGHSATNEKLFF. The CDR3 nucleotides read TGTGCCTGGAGTGGCCATAGTGCAACTAATGAAAAACTGTTTTTT. The whole variable domain, remainder taken from reference TRBV30 and TRBJ1-4, is SQTIHQWPATLVQPVGSPLSLECTVEGTSNPNLYWYRQAAGRGLQLLFYSVGIGQISSEVPQNLSASRPQDRQFILSSKKLLLSDSGFYLCAWSGHSATNEKLFFGSGTQLSVL.

V is TRBV27 and J is TRBJ1-2; possibly TRBD1 for D (6 bases). Germline V lookup: CDR1 MNHEY, CDR2 SMNVEV (reference sequence). This CDR3 is built from 15 residues. V lost 5 bases, J lost 1 base, and 14 bases lay in between. Here the CDR3 reads CASSMTGLHNYGYTF. The CDR3 DNA follows: TGTGCCAGCAGTATGACAGGCCTCCATAACTATGGCTACACCTTC.

This chain's CDR3 is CASQGLDSYGYTF. CDR3 DNA: TGTGCCAGCCAGGGGTTAGACTCCTATGGCTACACCTTC. V is TRBV6-5 and J is TRBJ1-2; D may be TRBD1 (6 bases). The CDR3 length is 13 residues. Looked up from germline, CDR1 is MNHEY and CDR2 is SVGAGI. With 8 bases removed from V and 4 bases from J, the gap between germline ends came to 14 bases.

This chain uses TRBV27 with TRBJ2-7; the match to TRBD2 covers 9 bases. The J segment lost 4 bases and the V segment lost 5 bases, leaving 18 bases of the junction unmatched. Germline V lookup: CDR1 MNHEY, CDR2 SMNVEV (reference sequence). This CDR3 spans 18 amino acids. The CDR3 sequence is CASSPVPPGGGATYEQYF. CDR3 bases: TGTGCCAGCAGTCCGGTCCCCCCCGGCGGGGGGGCTACTTACGAGCAGTACTTC.

This chain connects TRBV7-2 to TRBJ2-5; the match to TRBD1 covers 9 bases. Trimming removed 4 bases from V and 5 bases from J; junction bases left unmatched: 11. Per germline, CDR1 SGHTA and CDR2 FQGNSA. The CDR3 is made up of 16 amino acids. The CDR3 region is CASSSPENRGPETQYF. CDR3 DNA: TGTGCCAGCAGCTCCCCCGAAAACAGGGGGCCCGAGACCCAGTACTTC.

This clone was seen a few times. The chain combines TRBV9 with TRBJ2-3; TRBD2 agrees at 9 bases. Per the germline V gene, CDR1 is SGDLS and CDR2 is YYNGEE. With V trimmed by 4 bases and J by 7 bases, 16 bases remained unmatched. The CDR3 runs 17 residues. The CDR3 DNA follows: TGTGCCAGCAGCTCACGCCCACCGGGACTAGCTAACTATACGCAGTATTTT. This translates into CASSSRPPGLANYTQYF.

This chain joins TRBV5-5 and TRBJ1-2; 9 positions match TRBD1. Looked up from germline, CDR1 is SGHKS and CDR2 is YYEKEE (reference sequence). The CDR3 consists of 12 residues. Losses at the gene ends were 4 bases for V and 13 bases for J; bases not matched to a gene: 8. The CDR3 DNA reads as TGTGCCAGCAGCGCGCTCGGGACAGGGAGCACCTTC. Amino acid sequence: CASSALGTGSTF.

The chain is built from TRBV6-1 and TRBJ1-2; D call uncertain. CDR1 and CDR2 from the germline V gene are MNHNS and SASEGT. The CDR3 length is 12 residues. Trimming shortened V by 10 bases and J by 5 bases, and 14 bases separated the two germline ends. The CDR3 reads CATQARAYGYTF. CDR3 DNA: TGTGCCACCCAAGCGCGAGCTTATGGCTACACCTTC.

V gene TRBV4-1 combines with J gene TRBJ1-5, with 7 bases fitting TRBD1. Germline-derived CDR1 and CDR2 are MGHRA and YSYEKL. The CDR3 runs to 16 residues. Unmatched junction bases numbered 11, after V lost 4 bases and J lost 5 bases. CDR3 region: CASSPAGTGVYQPQHF. In DNA, the CDR3 is TGCGCCAGCAGCCCCGCTGGCACAGGGGTATATCAGCCCCAGCATTTT.

This clone was recorded a few times. The CDR3, as DNA: TGTGCCAGCAGTGACTCGGGACAGGGCACAGATACGCAGTATTTT. Residues: CASSDSGQGTDTQYF. V usage is TRBV6-4 and J usage is TRBJ2-3; 8 nucleotides align to TRBD1. Germline values: CDR1 MRHNA, CDR2 SNTAGT. The length of the CDR3 is 15 residues. V lost 0 bases, J lost 1 base, and 0 bases stayed unmatched.

This chain connects TRBV10-2 to TRBJ2-1; TRBD1 matches 7 bases. The V gene's germline CDR1 is WSHSY and CDR2 SAAADI. The CDR3 is 14 amino acids. V was clipped by 5 bases and J by 6 bases; unmatched bases: 7. In DNA form, the CDR3 reads TGCGCCAGCAGTATCGGGACAGCCCCCAATGAGCAGTTCTTC. This sequence encodes CASSIGTAPNEQFF.

The chain combines TRBV6-1 with TRBJ1-5; D ambiguous. Trimming took 1 base from V and 3 from J, leaving 10 bases between them. Germline assignment: CDR1 MNHNS and CDR2 SASEGT. CDR3 length equals 15 residues. The CDR3 nucleotides are TGTGCCAGCAGTGAAGAAACGGGAAACAATCAGCCCCAGCATTTT. Translating gives CASSEETGNNQPQHF.

The V call is TRBV6-1, the J call TRBJ2-1; 8 positions agree with TRBD2. Germline lookup yields CDR1 MNHNS and CDR2 SASEGT. V lost 1 base to trimming and J lost 3 bases; unmatched junction nucleotides: 8. The length of the CDR3 is 17 residues. The CDR3 bases are TGTGCCAGCAGTGAAGGGTTTGGCGGGGGGAGCTACAATGAGCAGTTCTTC. Its translation is CASSEGFGGGSYNEQFF.

The chain has TRBV19 and TRBJ1-6, with D maybe TRBD1 (6 bases). The CDR3 extends over 13 amino acids. Trimming shortened V by 9 bases and J by 7 bases, and 13 bases separated the two germline ends. The germline V gene has CDR1 LNHDA and CDR2 SQIVND (reference sequence). Here the CDR3 DNA reads TGTGCCAGAGCAGGGGTTTCGAATTCACCCCTCCACTTT. Protein product: CARAGVSNSPLHF. The full variable domain, in which reference TRBV19 and TRBJ1-6 provide the parts outside the CDR3, is DGGITQSPKYLFRKEGQNVTLSCEQNLNHDAMYWYRQDPGQGLRLIYYSQIVNDFQKGDIAEGYSVSREKKESFPLTVTSAQKNPTAFYLCARAGVSNSPLHFGNGTRLTVT.

The rearrangement uses TRBV13 and TRBJ2-3; D may be TRBD1 (5 bases). CDR1 is PRHDT, CDR2 FYEKMQ, per germline (reference sequence). CDR3 length: 14 residues. V was clipped by 4 bases and J by 0 bases, with 8 bases between them. The CDR3 loop is CASSSRQSTDTQYF. The CDR3 nucleotides are TGTGCCAGCAGCTCCAGACAGAGCACAGATACGCAGTATTTT.

The chain is built from TRBV14 and TRBJ1-1, with unresolved D. Trimming left V 0 bases short and J 4 bases short, with 6 bases between. The CDR3 length is 13 residues. Germline V CDR1 and CDR2: SGHDN, FVKESK. For the CDR3, the DNA is TGTGCCAGCAGCCAAGATTTCTTCACTGAAGCTTTCTTT. This sequence encodes CASSQDFFTEAFF.

This clone was observed a single time. The chain employs TRBV2 and TRBJ1-1; D perhaps matches TRBD1 (5 bases). Germline V CDR1 and CDR2: SNHLY, FYNNEI. Trimming shortened V by 2 bases and J by 4 bases, and 11 bases separated the two germline ends. The CDR3 spans 14 residues. The CDR3 coding sequence is TGTGCCAGCAGTGAATCGGGGGTGGGCACTGAAGCTTTCTTT. This translates into CASSESGVGTEAFF.

The chain combines TRBV15 with TRBJ1-1, with 9 bases lining up with TRBD1. Germline values: CDR1 LNHNV, CDR2 YYDKDF (reference sequence). The CDR3 totals 16 residues. V lost 5 bases and J lost 1; bases outside the gene matches: 8. CDR3 DNA: TGTGCCACCAGCGGGTGGACAGGGGAGGAGAACACTGAAGCTTTCTTT. Protein: CATSGWTGEENTEAFF.

The gene calls are TRBV6-5 and TRBJ2-7, with a weak D call TRBD1 (6 bases). Germline V CDR1 and CDR2: MNHEY, SVGAGI. This CDR3 region has 15 residues. The V and J ends lost 9 bases and 0 bases respectively, with 18 bases between them. In nucleotides, the CDR3 is TGTGCCAGTACGCCAAATTCAGGGGTCTCCTACGAGCAGTACTTC. Its protein is CASTPNSGVSYEQYF.

The V call is TRBV5-4, the J call TRBJ1-4, with 9 bases aligning to TRBD1. Germline CDR1 and CDR2: SGHNT and YYREEE (reference sequence). CDR3 length: 14 amino acids. Trimming took 4 bases from V and 7 from J; bases not matched to a gene: 5. DNA of the CDR3: TGTGCCAGCAGCCCGGGACAGGGACGTGAAAAACTGTTTTTT. The encoded protein is CASSPGQGREKLFF.

V and J are TRBV18 and TRBJ2-5; D is perhaps TRBD1 (7 bases). Trimming took off 6 bases at V and 2 bases at J, with 16 bases between the two ends. The CDR3 extends over 15 amino acids. Germline loops: CDR1 KGHSH, CDR2 LQKENI. The CDR3 sequence: CASSPGGRGQETQYF. In nucleotides, the CDR3 is TGTGCCAGCTCCCCCGGGGGCAGGGGGCAAGAGACCCAGTACTTC.

The gene calls are TRBV27 and TRBJ2-7; 11 bases fit TRBD2. Germline trimming cut 6 bases from V and 3 bases from J; bases unmatched to any gene: 4. The CDR3 covers 14 residues. Germline loops: CDR1 MNHEY, CDR2 SMNVEV (reference sequence). Here the CDR3 DNA reads TGTGCCAGCAGCCCGACTAGCGGGGTCTACGAGCAGTACTTC. Translating it yields CASSPTSGVYEQYF.

The chain is built from TRBV7-3 and TRBJ2-3; no definite D call. V lost 2 bases, J lost 1 base, and 4 bases lay in between. CDR1 is SGHTA, CDR2 FQGTGA, per germline. The CDR3 extends over 13 amino acids. CDR3 loop: CASSLFGTDTQYF. DNA of the CDR3: TGTGCCAGCAGCTTATTCGGCACAGATACGCAGTATTTT.

The V gene is TRBV20-1, the J gene TRBJ2-7; 9 bases line up with TRBD1. This CDR3 comprises 10 residues. The germline V gene encodes CDR1 DFQATT and CDR2 SNEGSKA (reference sequence). J was trimmed by 10 bases and V by 5 bases; bases with no gene match: 3. CDR3 sequence reads: CSAGQGFQYF. The CDR3 coding sequence is TGCAGTGCTGGACAGGGGTTTCAGTACTTC.